The 32 T cell receptor beta chains below were found in one sample sequenced in a study of identifying expanded T cells in peripheral blood. Produced via immunoSEQ multiplex PCR; TCRdb's table is partial and in-frame only. The table records approximately 83,000 clones, more than 75% of them present only once. Sequencing used blood. The receptors originated from a person aged 18 to 75 in good health.

The chain carries TRBV7-2 and TRBJ2-2, with a weak D call TRBD1 (5 bases). This CDR3 has 13 residues. The germline gives CDR1 SGHTA, CDR2 FQGNSA. Trimming removed 5 bases from V and 4 bases from J, with 8 bases in between. As DNA, the CDR3 is TGTGCCAGCAGCGTCACAGGCACCGGGGAGCTGTTTTTT. Translating it yields CASSVTGTGELFF.

The genes are TRBV7-2 and TRBJ1-6; 10 bases are shared with TRBD1. Germline V CDR1 and CDR2: SGHTA, FQGNSA. The CDR3 is 15 amino acids. With 5 bases clipped from V and 7 bases from J, the junction kept 5 bases outside the gene matches. CDR3 sequence reads: CASSTRQGANSPLHF. CDR3 DNA sequence: TGTGCCAGCAGCACACGACAGGGGGCCAATTCACCCCTCCACTTT. Combining the CDR3 with reference TRBV7-2 and TRBJ1-6 gives the whole variable domain GAGVSQSPSNKVTEKGKDVELRCDPISGHTALYWYRQSLGQGLEFLIYFQGNSAPDKSGLPSDRFSAERTGGSVSTLTIQRTQQEDSAVYLCASSTRQGANSPLHFGNGTRLTVT.

The V and J genes are TRBV7-9 and TRBJ2-3; D gene ambiguous. CDR3 size: 10 residues. Trimming cost V 1 base and J 11 bases, with 4 bases left between them. Germline values: CDR1 SEHNR, CDR2 FQNEAQ (reference sequence). DNA of the CDR3: TGTGCCAGCAGCTTAGACTTGCAGTATTTT. This gives the protein CASSLDLQYF.

The chain couples TRBV7-2 to TRBJ1-2, with unresolved D. The CDR3 extends over 15 amino acids. CDR1 SGHTA and CDR2 FQGNSA come from the germline V gene. The V gene lost 4 bases and the J gene lost 5 bases, with 17 bases spanning the gap. The CDR3 sequence is CASSSTVPAAYGYTF. The CDR3 DNA follows: TGTGCCAGCAGCTCCACGGTACCGGCTGCTTATGGCTACACCTTC.

This clone came up a few times. This rearrangement joins TRBV6-5 to TRBJ1-5; no definite D call. Trimming cost V 2 bases and J 5 bases, with 7 bases left between them. The germline V gene has CDR1 MNHEY and CDR2 SVGAGI. The CDR3 has 13 residues. As DNA, the CDR3 is TGTGCCAGCAGTTACGGGAAGGATCAGCCCCAGCATTTT. It encodes CASSYGKDQPQHF.

The gene calls are TRBV19 and TRBJ1-5, with 8 bases aligning to TRBD1. Germline V gives CDR1 LNHDA, CDR2 SQIVND (reference sequence). The V gene end was trimmed by 4 bases and the J gene end by 7 bases; junction bases not matched to a gene: 9. The CDR3 runs to 15 residues. Here the CDR3 reads CASSTSTGVAQPQHF. CDR3 DNA: TGTGCCAGTAGTACCTCGACAGGGGTTGCGCAGCCCCAGCATTTT.

The chain has TRBV4-1 and TRBJ2-7, with D perhaps matching TRBD1 (5 bases). The V and J ends lost 0 bases and 4 bases respectively, with 10 bases between them. The CDR3 has 14 residues. CDR1 is MGHRA, CDR2 YSYEKL, per germline. CDR3 nucleotide sequence: TGCGCCAGCAGCCAAGATCGGACAACGTACGAGCAGTACTTC. As protein: CASSQDRTTYEQYF.

J is TRBJ1-6 and V is TRBV6-5, with 7 bases fitting TRBD1. V shed 6 bases, J shed 10 bases, and the junction held 12 bases outside the gene matches. Germline CDR1 is MNHEY and CDR2 is SVGAGI. The CDR3 consists of 15 residues. CDR3 amino acids: CASSHRQGAASPLHF. The CDR3 bases are TGTGCCAGCAGCCACCGACAGGGTGCGGCCTCACCCCTCCACTTT.

The sample holds one count of this clone. This chain uses TRBV19 with TRBJ1-1; D is unclear. With 4 bases removed from V and 5 bases from J, the gap between germline ends came to 20 bases. This CDR3 has 16 residues. The germline CDR1 and CDR2 sequences are LNHDA and SQIVND (reference sequence). CDR3 DNA sequence: TGTGCCAGTAGTACCGCCTCATGGGGTCGAAGGACTGAAGCTTTCTTT. The encoded protein is CASSTASWGRRTEAFF.

This sequence joins TRBV7-2 and TRBJ1-2; no firm D call. Trimming cost V 1 base and J 6 bases, with 12 bases left between them. This CDR3 has 14 amino acids. In germline, CDR1 is SGHTA, CDR2 FQGNSA. The CDR3 DNA sequence: TGTGCCAGCAGCTTAGAGATCCGGGGTAATGGCTACACCTTC. It translates to CASSLEIRGNGYTF.

The chain has TRBV18 and TRBJ2-1, with 14 bases lining up with TRBD2. This CDR3 is built from 16 residues. Germline V gene lookup returns CDR1 KGHSH and CDR2 LQKENI. V dropped 0 bases and J dropped 7; count of bases not matched to a gene: 2. CDR3: CASSPPGLAGGNEQFF. In DNA, the CDR3 is TGTGCCAGCTCACCACCCGGACTAGCGGGGGGTAATGAGCAGTTCTTC.

This sequence joins TRBV25-1 and TRBJ2-5; D is ambiguous. The CDR3 is 12 amino acids. Per germline, CDR1 MGHDK and CDR2 SYGVNS. The ends were cut back, 6 bases at V and 5 bases at J, with 10 bases in the middle. The CDR3 bases are TGTGCCAGCAGCGAACCTACGGAGACCCAGTACTTC. This encodes CASSEPTETQYF.

This chain links TRBV18 with TRBJ2-7, with 10 bases fitting TRBD2. Germline values: CDR1 KGHSH, CDR2 LQKENI. V was clipped by 3 bases and J by 7 bases; unmatched bases: 9. CDR3 length: 15 amino acids. CDR3 amino acids: CASSPSGGASREQYF. CDR3 bases: TGTGCCAGCTCACCGAGCGGGGGGGCGAGTAGGGAGCAGTACTTC.

V gene TRBV18 combines with J gene TRBJ1-4, with 7 bases identical to TRBD1. Germline assignment: CDR1 KGHSH and CDR2 LQKENI. The CDR3 runs to 14 residues. After removal of 6 bases from V and 5 bases from J, the junction contained 6 bases not matched to a gene. CDR3: CASSRGQLNEKLFF. The CDR3 region has the DNA TGTGCCAGCTCTCGGGGACAGCTCAATGAAAAACTGTTTTTT.

This clone was counted between two and nine times. The chain employs TRBV20-1 and TRBJ2-7; D unclear. The CDR3 spans 11 residues. V shed 4 bases and J shed 2 bases, with 6 bases lying between them. Germline V gene data show CDR1 as DFQATT and CDR2 as SNEGSKA (reference sequence). CDR3 coding DNA: TGCAGTGCTAATACAGCCTACGAGCAGTACTTC. As protein: CSANTAYEQYF.

This chain joins TRBV19 and TRBJ1-5, with 8 bases matching TRBD1. In germline, CDR1 is LNHDA, CDR2 SQIVND (reference sequence). This CDR3 has 14 residues. With 8 bases clipped from V and 6 bases from J, the junction kept 9 bases outside the gene matches. CDR3 sequence reads: CASWGQVLAQPQHF. CDR3 in DNA: TGTGCCAGTTGGGGACAGGTACTAGCTCAGCCCCAGCATTTT.

This clone was seen just once. The chain combines TRBV30 with TRBJ1-2; D unresolved. The CDR3 extends over 13 amino acids. V shed 6 bases and J shed 0 bases, with 11 bases lying between them. Per the germline V gene, CDR1 is GTSNPN and CDR2 is SVGIG (reference sequence). The CDR3 region has the DNA TGTGCCTGCCCAGAGATCTCTAACTATGGCTACACCTTC. Translation gives CACPEISNYGYTF.

This chain uses TRBV11-1 with TRBJ2-2; possible D gene TRBD2, 5 bases. The length of the CDR3 is 14 residues. Germline-derived CDR1 and CDR2 are SGHAT and FQDESV (reference sequence). Trimming shortened V by 4 bases and J by 1 base, and 7 bases separated the two germline ends. CDR3 nucleotide sequence: TGTGCCAGCAGCTCCGGACTGAACACCGGGGAGCTGTTTTTT. This codes for CASSSGLNTGELFF.

The CDR3 DNA sequence: TGTGCCAGCAGCGTAACCAGGGGCGGCACCGGGGAGCTGTTTTTT. Translation: CASSVTRGGTGELFF. V and J are TRBV9 and TRBJ2-2; the D gene is possibly TRBD1 (6 bases). Germline-derived CDR1 and CDR2 are SGDLS and YYNGEE. Trimming stripped 1 base from V and 4 bases from J, with 11 bases between. The CDR3 is made up of 15 amino acids.

The chain joins TRBV5-6 to TRBJ2-2, with 12 bases identical to TRBD2. V was pared by 2 bases and J by 4 bases, with 3 bases of the junction left unmatched. The CDR3 runs to 16 residues. Germline V gene sequence: CDR1 SGHDT, CDR2 YYEEEE. The CDR3 DNA is TGTGCCAGCAGCTTAGGGGGACTAGCGGGCACCGGGGAGCTGTTTTTT. Its protein is CASSLGGLAGTGELFF.

The chain couples TRBV7-2 to TRBJ1-1; D remains ambiguous. CDR1 and CDR2 (germline): SGHTA, FQGNSA. CDR3 length equals 12 residues. V was trimmed by 5 bases and J by 4 bases, leaving 8 bases between them. The CDR3 sequence: CASSPGSTEAFF. The CDR3 DNA reads as TGTGCCAGCAGCCCGGGGAGCACTGAAGCTTTCTTT.

The chain is built from TRBV2 and TRBJ2-2; possibly TRBD1 for D (6 bases). Looked up from germline, CDR1 is SNHLY and CDR2 is FYNNEI. The ends were cut back, 4 bases at V and 7 bases at J, with 13 bases in the middle. The CDR3 length is 14 residues. This CDR3 reads CASSVGTTGGELFF. The DNA of the CDR3 is TGTGCCAGCAGTGTCGGGACAACGGGCGGGGAGCTGTTTTTT.

V is TRBV9 and J is TRBJ2-7, with 9 nucleotides matching TRBD1. CDR3 size: 15 residues. The V gene's germline CDR1 is SGDLS and CDR2 YYNGEE. With V trimmed by 0 bases and J by 2 bases, 3 bases remained unmatched. The CDR3, as DNA: TGTGCCAGCAGCGTAGGGACAGGGGCAACCTACGAGCAGTACTTC. Protein product: CASSVGTGATYEQYF.

The chain carries TRBV6-5 and TRBJ1-1; the D gene is possibly TRBD1 (5 bases). The CDR3 totals 14 residues. Germline V gives CDR1 MNHEY, CDR2 SVGAGI. Trimming stripped 8 bases from V and 3 bases from J, with 16 bases between. The CDR3 coding sequence is TGTGCCAGCCGGTACCCAGGGAGGGACACTGAAGCTTTCTTT. This translates into CASRYPGRDTEAFF.

The V and J genes are TRBV5-4 and TRBJ2-7, with D uncertain. Germline V gene data show CDR1 as SGHNT and CDR2 as YYREEE (reference sequence). V was trimmed by 1 base and J by 0 bases, leaving 5 bases between them. The CDR3 totals 13 residues. CDR3 nucleotides: TGTGCCAGCAGCTTGCTCGGCTCCTACGAGCAGTACTTC. Translation gives CASSLLGSYEQYF.

CDR3 DNA sequence: TGTGCCAGCAGCTTGACCTATGAGCAGTTCTTC. Amino acid sequence: CASSLTYEQFF. The genes are TRBV7-9 and TRBJ2-1; D ambiguous. V lost 3 bases and J 8 bases, leaving 5 bases between the germline ends. This CDR3 comprises 11 residues. The germline CDR1 and CDR2 sequences are SEHNR and FQNEAQ (reference sequence).

The chain carries TRBV5-1 and TRBJ1-1, with 7 bases that match TRBD1. The V gene's germline CDR1 is SGHRS and CDR2 YFSETQ. The V segment lost 2 bases and the J segment 4 bases; nucleotides outside the gene matches: 11. This CDR3 comprises 16 residues. CDR3 amino acids: CASSFSAGGRGTEAFF. The CDR3 nucleotides are TGCGCCAGCAGCTTTTCGGCAGGGGGACGGGGCACTGAAGCTTTCTTT.

This chain connects TRBV15 to TRBJ1-2; 7 bases line up with TRBD1. The V and J ends lost 0 bases and 6 bases, in that order; junction bases with no gene match: 4. CDR1 and CDR2 from the germline V gene are LNHNV and YYDKDF (reference sequence). This CDR3 has 14 amino acids. DNA for the CDR3: TGTGCCACCAGCAGAGACAGGGGGTTAAATGGCTACACCTTC. Amino acids: CATSRDRGLNGYTF.

J is TRBJ2-2 and V is TRBV5-4, with D unresolved. Trimming removed 0 bases at V and 5 bases at J, with 5 bases between. The germline V gene has CDR1 SGHNT and CDR2 YYREEE (reference sequence). The CDR3 runs 13 residues. The CDR3 bases are TGTGCCAGCAGCTTGGTAACGACCGGGGAGCTGTTTTTT. This codes for CASSLVTTGELFF.

V is TRBV7-9 and J is TRBJ1-2; D gene unclear. Trimming stripped 5 bases from V and 0 bases from J, with 16 bases between. The CDR3 is 16 amino acids. The germline gives CDR1 SEHNR, CDR2 FQNEAQ (reference sequence). The CDR3 DNA is TGTGCCAGCAGCCCCTATCAGGTTTCGGCTAACTATGGCTACACCTTC. Translated: CASSPYQVSANYGYTF.

This sequence joins TRBV5-1 and TRBJ1-6; D gene unclear. The CDR3 is 13 residues long. The V and J ends lost 3 bases and 10 bases respectively, with 11 bases between them. CDR1 and CDR2 from the germline V gene are SGHRS and YFSETQ. The CDR3 bases are TGCGCCAGCAGCTCCCAACACGAATCACCCCTCCACTTT. This translates into CASSSQHESPLHF.

The chain employs TRBV14 and TRBJ1-1, with TRBD1 matching over 8 bases. The CDR3 length is 13 residues. The V segment lost 6 bases and the J segment 4 bases; nucleotides outside the gene matches: 4. Germline CDR1 reads SGHDN; CDR2 reads FVKESK. The DNA for the CDR3 is TGTGCCAGCAGGGACAGGGTTAGCACTGAAGCTTTCTTT. Protein sequence: CASRDRVSTEAFF.